A selection of T cell receptor beta chains follows, all from one sample in a study of T-cell reconstitution after alpha-beta-depleted transplantation in children. TCRdb redid the calling of the PCR reads with MiXCR, one entry per CDR3 protein. The sample has around 440,000 distinct CDR3 sequences; roughly a tenth are singletons. Material: PBMCs, obtained before TCRalphabeta/CD19-depleted stem cell transplant. The receptors were sampled from a child aged 2-15 years with inherited bone marrow failure, due to receive a stem cell transplant. Both conserved end residues are trimmed from each CDR3.

cdr3_aa v_call
ATSRDKGRGRPYEQY TRBV15
ASSEKGREFSYEQY TRBV10-2
ASKTSGLAGVDSSTDTQY TRBV27
ASSLWDSREKLF TRBV12-3/TRBV12-4
ASSLSLGGGDTQY TRBV5-6
ASSPGQDPYEQY TRBV7-7
ATSDVAGAATDTQY TRBV24-1
SVLGRGGEYTQAF TRBV29-1
ASSWGAGGGNEQF TRBV19
ASSYSLSSYEQY TRBV5-1
SVFLILTGELF TRBV29-1
ASSQEWAAYQETQY TRBV4-3
SVGDSNTGELF TRBV29-1
ASSFHPGASGELF TRBV12-3/TRBV12-4
ASSLSGTGRKHEQF TRBV7-9
SARVRQVGSPLH TRBV20-1